A single sample is the source of the 19 T cell receptor beta chains below, sequenced in a study of identifying expanded T cells in peripheral blood. Some clones are missing from TCRdb's copy, which holds only in-frame ones; the method was immunoSEQ multiplex PCR. The sample includes some 75,000 clones, roughly 90% seen only once; the top ten take around 3.3%. The sequenced sample consisted of blood. Source of these receptors: a person aged 18-70 years in good health.

Comment on this clone: The sample holds other DNA sequences that translate to the same CDR3. V is TRBV5-1 and J is TRBJ1-4; D uncertain. Per germline, CDR1 SGHRS and CDR2 YFSETQ. The CDR3 contains 13 residues. Trimming cost V 0 bases and J 3 bases, with 3 bases left between them. CDR3 bases: TGCGCCAGCAGCTTGGCACCTAATGAAAAACTGTTTTTT. It translates to CASSLAPNEKLFF.

The chain combines TRBV4-3 with TRBJ2-1, with D uncertain. Trimming removed 0 bases from V and 10 bases from J, with 10 bases in between. The CDR3 length is 13 residues. Germline V gene data show CDR1 as LGHNA and CDR2 as YSLEER. The CDR3 here is CASSQDDLREQFF. DNA of the CDR3: TGCGCCAGCAGCCAAGATGACCTGAGGGAGCAGTTCTTC.

J is TRBJ2-5 and V is TRBV7-2; 11 nucleotides line up with TRBD2. Matching the DNA end better, TRBJ2-7 makes the J call doubtful. This CDR3 is 15 amino acids long. The germline V gene has CDR1 SGHTA and CDR2 FQGNSA. The CDR3 loop reads CASSPTSGSSYEQYF. The CDR3 DNA is TGTGCCAGCAGTCCTACTAGCGGGAGCTCCTACGAGCAGTACTTC.

This clone has only one observation. This chain joins TRBV7-8 and TRBJ2-2; D remains unclear. This CDR3 spans 16 amino acids. Germline V gives CDR1 SGHVS, CDR2 FQNEAQ. V shed 4 bases and J shed 1 base, with 13 bases lying between them. CDR3 protein: CASSSRRQENTGELFF. The CDR3 coding sequence is TGTGCCAGCAGCTCCAGACGGCAAGAGAACACCGGGGAGCTGTTTTTT.

The chain recombines TRBV14 with TRBJ2-3; possibly TRBD1 for D (5 bases). CDR3 size: 14 residues. V shed 4 bases and J shed 0 bases, with 8 bases lying between them. The germline CDR1 and CDR2 sequences are SGHDN and FVKESK. In nucleotides, the CDR3 is TGTGCCAGCAGCCTCGGACACAGCACAGATACGCAGTATTTT. As protein: CASSLGHSTDTQYF.

This clone has only one observation. This rearrangement joins TRBV19 to TRBJ2-7; D is tentatively TRBD1 or TRBD2 (7 bases each). Germline CDR1 and CDR2: LNHDA and SQIVND (reference sequence). This CDR3 region has 12 residues. The V end lost 5 bases, the J end lost 7 bases, and 12 bases lay between the germline ends. The CDR3: CASSAQGGEQYF. The CDR3 bases are TGTGCCAGTAGTGCCCAGGGGGGGGAGCAGTACTTC.

V and J are TRBV18 and TRBJ2-5, with TRBD2 as a possible D gene (5 bases). The CDR3 length is 12 residues. V gave up 6 bases and J gave up 5 bases, with 10 bases separating them. Looked up from germline, CDR1 is KGHSH and CDR2 is LQKENI. The CDR3 region has the DNA TGTGCCAGCTCGCGACCGGGGGAGACCCAGTACTTC. As protein: CASSRPGETQYF.

The rearrangement uses TRBV2 and TRBJ2-5; D might be TRBD2 (5 bases). Trimming removed 8 bases from V and 5 bases from J, with 18 bases in between. The CDR3 is made up of 14 amino acids. CDR1 and CDR2 from the germline V gene are SNHLY and FYNNEI. The CDR3, as DNA: TGTGCCAGCTTTAGCGATTCTGTAGGGGAGACCCAGTACTTC. Its translation is CASFSDSVGETQYF.

The V gene is TRBV2, the J gene TRBJ2-2; 9 bases map to TRBD1. V was clipped by 7 bases and J by 3 bases; unmatched bases: 6. The CDR3 totals 15 residues. The germline gives CDR1 SNHLY, CDR2 FYNNEI. The CDR3 is CASNGQGPYTGELFF. The CDR3, as DNA: TGTGCCAGCAACGGACAGGGGCCCTACACCGGGGAGCTGTTTTTT.

The genes are TRBV5-6 and TRBJ2-7, with 12 bases that match TRBD2. This CDR3 has 19 amino acids. V dropped 4 bases and J dropped 1; count of bases not matched to a gene: 15. From germline, CDR1 is SGHDT and CDR2 YYEEEE. The CDR3 bases are TGTGCCAGCAGCCATGAGGGACTAGCGGGTACCGCGAGGTCCTACGAGCAGTACTTC. Translation gives CASSHEGLAGTARSYEQYF.

This clone has just a few counts. This chain links TRBV10-3 with TRBJ2-7; 8 bases are shared with TRBD1. J was trimmed by 2 bases and V by 7 bases; bases with no gene match: 7. The CDR3 totals 14 residues. Germline loops: CDR1 ENHRY, CDR2 SYGVKD. The CDR3 DNA is TGTGCCATCATGGGCGAGACAGGGGCCTACGAGCAGTACTTC. This gives the protein CAIMGETGAYEQYF.

V is TRBV28 and J is TRBJ2-3; D not certain. The length of the CDR3 is 13 residues. V lost 8 bases, J lost 6 bases, and 15 bases lay in between. Per germline, CDR1 MDHEN and CDR2 SYDVKM. For the CDR3, the DNA is TGTGCCAGCGGATCTCGAACTTGGGATACGCAGTATTTT. Protein: CASGSRTWDTQYF.

The genes are TRBV6-5 and TRBJ1-2; D uncertain. The V end was cut by 6 bases, the J end by 4 bases, with 12 bases between. Germline-derived CDR1 and CDR2 are MNHEY and SVGAGI. The CDR3 spans 13 residues. As DNA, the CDR3 is TGTGCCAGCAGCCCTGGAGGCGCCTATGGCTACACCTTC. The encoded protein is CASSPGGAYGYTF.

The V call is TRBV4-3, the J call TRBJ1-1; D perhaps matches TRBD1 (5 bases). The CDR3 totals 15 residues. Germline V gene data show CDR1 as LGHNA and CDR2 as YSLEER. V lost 0 bases to trimming and J lost 2 bases, with 10 bases between them. Here the CDR3 DNA reads TGCGCCAGCAGCCAAGATCGTCAGGGAAACACTGAAGCTTTCTTT. It is translated as CASSQDRQGNTEAFF.

The chain employs TRBV2 and TRBJ1-1, with D maybe TRBD1 (6 bases). This CDR3 has 16 residues. Trimming pared 3 bases from V and 0 bases from J, leaving 14 bases between. Germline values: CDR1 SNHLY, CDR2 FYNNEI. The CDR3 DNA follows: TGTGCCAGCAGTGAGCCCCTGCAGGGGATGAACACTGAAGCTTTCTTT. This codes for CASSEPLQGMNTEAFF. The full variable domain, rest sourced from reference TRBV2 and TRBJ1-1, is EPEVTQTPSHQVTQMGQEVILRCVPISNHLYFYWYRQILGQKVEFLVSFYNNEISEKSEIFDDQFSVERPDGSNFTLKIRSTKLEDSAMYFCASSEPLQGMNTEAFFGQGTRLTVV.

CDR3 nucleotides: TGTGCCAGCAGTACTCAGTACTATGGCTACACCTTC. This sequence encodes CASSTQYYGYTF. The chain is built from TRBV28 and TRBJ1-2, with unresolved D. From germline, CDR1 is MDHEN and CDR2 SYDVKM. Trimming left V 5 bases short and J 3 bases short, with 7 bases between. The CDR3 has 12 amino acids.

The J gene is TRBJ2-7, the V gene TRBV27; unclear D gene. V was clipped by 0 bases and J by 4 bases, with 7 bases between them. This CDR3 has 13 residues. In germline, CDR1 is MNHEY, CDR2 SMNVEV (reference sequence). CDR3 nucleotides: TGTGCCAGCAGTTTATCGTGGTCTTACGAGCAGTACTTC. This translates into CASSLSWSYEQYF.

The rearrangement links TRBV6-5 to TRBJ2-1; 7 positions agree with TRBD1. V dropped 2 bases and J dropped 1; count of bases not matched to a gene: 5. Germline V gene data show CDR1 as MNHEY and CDR2 as SVGAGI. The CDR3 runs to 16 residues. The CDR3: CASSYESRGSYNEQFF. As DNA, the CDR3 is TGTGCCAGCAGTTACGAATCCAGGGGGTCCTACAATGAGCAGTTCTTC.

This chain links TRBV7-2 with TRBJ2-7; tentative D call: TRBD2 (5 bases). Germline-derived CDR1 and CDR2 are SGHTA and FQGNSA. The CDR3 extends over 14 amino acids. Trimming left V 3 bases short and J 4 bases short, with 13 bases between. As DNA, the CDR3 is TGTGCCAGCAGCTTCCCTCTAAGAGGGTACGAGCAGTACTTC. It codes for CASSFPLRGYEQYF.